Listed here is a single TCR beta chain. Sequencing was performed with immunoSEQ multiplex PCR; in TCRdb, only in-frame clones are kept and a portion is missing. The sample includes about 140,000 clones, about four fifths of them seen just once. This entry is derived from a study of blood T cell repertoires in COVID-19. Across the whole study: Some COVID-19 samples were acute and others convalescent; all came from the United States, Italy and Spain.

Germline assignment: CDR1 MNHNY and CDR2 SVGAGI (reference sequence). V gave up 5 bases and J gave up 3 bases, with 11 bases separating them. The CDR3 length is 13 residues. The TCR comes from a human donor in a cohort sampled during active COVID-19. V and J are TRBV6-6 and TRBJ2-7; D is possibly TRBD2 (6 bases). The sample comprised peripheral blood. The CDR3 spells CASSPRGSYEQYF. CDR3 coding DNA: TGTGCCAGCAGTCCTCGGGGGAGCTACGAGCAGTACTTC.